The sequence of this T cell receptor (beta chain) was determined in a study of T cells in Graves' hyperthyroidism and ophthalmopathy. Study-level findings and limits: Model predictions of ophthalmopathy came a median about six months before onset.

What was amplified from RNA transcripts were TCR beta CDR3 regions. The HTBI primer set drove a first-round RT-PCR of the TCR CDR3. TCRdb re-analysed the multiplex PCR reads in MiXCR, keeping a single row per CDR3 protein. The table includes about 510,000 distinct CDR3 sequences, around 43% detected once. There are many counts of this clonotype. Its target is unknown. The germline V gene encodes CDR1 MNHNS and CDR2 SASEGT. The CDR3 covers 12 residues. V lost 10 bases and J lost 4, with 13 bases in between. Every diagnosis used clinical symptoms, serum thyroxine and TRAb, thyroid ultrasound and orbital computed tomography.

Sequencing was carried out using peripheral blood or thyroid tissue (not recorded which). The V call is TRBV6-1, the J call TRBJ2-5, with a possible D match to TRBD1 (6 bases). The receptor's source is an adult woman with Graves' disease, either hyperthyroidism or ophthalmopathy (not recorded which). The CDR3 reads CATSRQAETQYF. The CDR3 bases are TGTGCCACTTCTAGACAGGCAGAGACCCAGTACTTC.